Shown below are 21 T cell receptor beta chains from a single sample sequenced in a study of T cells in localized non-small cell lung cancer. The data were produced by immunoSEQ multiplex PCR, yet TCRdb's version contains in-frame clones alone and is incomplete. The sample lists tens of thousands of clones, about 85% occurring once. Here the sequenced sample was peripheral blood, taken before any cancer treatment. The receptors derive from a female donor over 55 with stage II squamous cell lung carcinoma.

This clone has a single count. The genes are TRBV7-2 and TRBJ1-6; D not resolved. The CDR3 has 17 residues. In germline, CDR1 is SGHTA, CDR2 FQGNSA. Trimming removed 1 base at V and 0 bases at J, with 10 bases between. The CDR3, as DNA: TGTGCCAGCAGCTTAGTTGGCAGTAGCTCCTATAATTCACCCCTCCACTTT. Translated, it gives CASSLVGSSSYNSPLHF.

This chain links TRBV19 with TRBJ1-2; 9 nucleotides align to TRBD1. Germline V gene data show CDR1 as LNHDA and CDR2 as SQIVND (reference sequence). The trim removed 5 bases at V and 4 bases at J, leaving 8 bases unmatched. The CDR3 extends over 15 amino acids. DNA of the CDR3: TGTGCCAGTAGTGCACGGACAGGGGAAGGCTATGGCTACACCTTC. It specifies CASSARTGEGYGYTF.

At least ten counts were recorded for this clone. The chain joins TRBV4-3 to TRBJ2-3; no clear D. With 5 bases removed from V and 2 bases from J, the gap between germline ends came to 11 bases. This CDR3 contains 14 residues. CDR1 and CDR2 from the germline V gene are LGHNA and YSLEER. The CDR3 here is CASSGRLYTDTQYF. DNA of the CDR3: TGCGCCAGCAGCGGGCGCCTTTACACAGATACGCAGTATTTT.

The gene calls are TRBV23-1 and TRBJ2-1; D is unresolved. TRBV23-1 is treated as an ORF (open reading frame) with a function not yet certain. Trimming removed 3 bases from V and 0 bases from J, with 6 bases in between. The CDR3 totals 14 residues. For the CDR3, the DNA is TGCGCCAGCAGTCAGACGGGCTCCTACAATGAGCAGTTCTTC. Encoded protein: CASSQTGSYNEQFF.

This clone is a singleton in its sample. This sequence joins TRBV5-1 and TRBJ1-1; D is perhaps TRBD1 (5 bases). Between the trimmed V and J ends, which lost 3 bases and 4 bases, there was a span of 10 bases. The V gene's germline CDR1 is SGHRS and CDR2 YFSETQ. The CDR3 spans 13 residues. CDR3 in amino acids: CASSSPGSTEAFF. DNA of the CDR3: TGCGCCAGCAGCTCCCCAGGGAGCACTGAAGCTTTCTTT.

This clone showed up many times. V is TRBV19 and J is TRBJ2-2; no clear D. Germline CDR1 LNHDA, CDR2 SQIVND (reference sequence). The CDR3 runs 11 residues. Trimming shortened V by 9 bases and J by 7 bases, and 9 bases separated the two germline ends. The CDR3 protein is CASRYSGELFF. Here the CDR3 DNA reads TGTGCCAGCAGGTACAGCGGGGAGCTGTTTTTT. The complete variable domain, with remaining parts taken from reference TRBV19 and TRBJ2-2, reads DGGITQSPKYLFRKEGQNVTLSCEQNLNHDAMYWYRQDPGQGLRLIYYSQIVNDFQKGDIAEGYSVSREKKESFPLTVTSAQKNPTAFYLCASRYSGELFFGEGSRLTVL.

In the case of this clone: The junction does not match germline at one end; this may be a read error. This chain joins TRBV5-1 and TRBJ2-2; D unclear. The CDR3 length is 12 residues. Per germline, CDR1 SGHRS and CDR2 YFSETQ. The CDR3 bases are TGTGCCAGCAGCTTGGCCACCGGGGAGCTGTTTTTT. Its translation is CASSLATGELFF.

The V gene is TRBV5-1, the J gene TRBJ2-5; TRBD2 might be the D (6 bases). This CDR3 spans 14 amino acids. Germline V gene lookup returns CDR1 SGHRS and CDR2 YFSETQ. The V and J ends lost 7 bases and 2 bases respectively, with 15 bases between them. The CDR3 DNA reads as TGCGCCAGCTCTGCGGGGTCCACTCAAGAGACCCAGTACTTC. Protein product: CASSAGSTQETQYF. Complete variable domain (other parts from reference TRBV5-1 and TRBJ2-5): KAGVTQTPRYLIKTRGQQVTLSCSPISGHRSVSWYQQTPGQGLQFLFEYFSETQRNKGNFPGRFSGRQFSNSRSEMNVSTLELGDSALYLCASSAGSTQETQYFGPGTRLLVL.

This clone has a single count. A far larger clone is one nucleotide away, so this likely arose from a read error. This sample also contains other DNA sequences that code for the same CDR3. This chain joins TRBV4-1 and TRBJ2-1; D possibly matches TRBD1 or TRBD2 (5 bases each). This CDR3 has 15 residues. Germline lookup yields CDR1 MGHRA and CDR2 YSYEKL. The V and J ends lost 0 bases and 2 bases respectively, with 8 bases between them. For the CDR3, the DNA is TGCGCCAGCAGCCAAGAGTCGGGGCCCTACAATGAGCAGTTCTTC. This gives the protein CASSQESGPYNEQFF.

V usage is TRBV19 and J usage is TRBJ1-2, with TRBD1 as a possible D gene (5 bases). The CDR3 is 15 amino acids. Germline lookup yields CDR1 LNHDA and CDR2 SQIVND (reference sequence). V lost 7 bases and J 6 bases, leaving 21 bases between the germline ends. The CDR3 spells CASIRAGQPGDGYTF. The CDR3 DNA sequence: TGTGCCAGTATCCGAGCCGGGCAGCCGGGGGATGGCTACACCTTC.

The V gene is TRBV6-1, the J gene TRBJ2-7; perhaps TRBD1 as D (6 bases). Trimming took 7 bases from V and 3 from J, leaving 16 bases between them. The CDR3 is 14 amino acids. Germline loops: CDR1 MNHNS, CDR2 SASEGT. The CDR3 nucleotides are TGTGCCAGCAAGGGGACACCGGGCCACTACGAGCAGTACTTC. Its protein is CASKGTPGHYEQYF.

The chain has TRBV25-1 and TRBJ2-3; weak D call: TRBD2 (6 bases). CDR1 is MGHDK and CDR2 is SYGVNS in the germline V gene. V was shortened by 3 bases and J by 5 bases, with 9 bases between the two germline ends. The CDR3 contains 13 residues. CDR3: CASSDGGEDTQYF. Here the CDR3 DNA reads TGTGCCAGCAGTGATGGAGGGGAAGATACGCAGTATTTT.

The chain combines TRBV29-1 with TRBJ2-7, with 13 nucleotides matching TRBD2. The length of the CDR3 is 14 residues. The J segment lost 7 bases and the V segment lost 4 bases, leaving 7 bases of the junction unmatched. Germline V gives CDR1 SQVTM, CDR2 ANQGSEA. For the CDR3, the DNA is TGCAGCGTTGGCGTGACGGGACTAGCGGGGGAGCAGTACTTC. Protein: CSVGVTGLAGEQYF.

V gene TRBV5-4 combines with J gene TRBJ1-1; D is possibly TRBD1 (6 bases). V shed 0 bases and J shed 5 bases, with 17 bases lying between them. This CDR3 spans 16 amino acids. Germline V gene data show CDR1 as SGHNT and CDR2 as YYREEE (reference sequence). Here the CDR3 reads CASSLGPGTRRTEAFF. The CDR3 DNA sequence: TGTGCCAGCAGCTTGGGCCCCGGGACACGAAGGACTGAAGCTTTCTTT.

J is TRBJ1-6 and V is TRBV4-1, with D uncertain. The CDR3 covers 13 residues. Trimming shortened V by 7 bases and J by 1 base, and 5 bases separated the two germline ends. Germline assignment: CDR1 MGHRA and CDR2 YSYEKL. The CDR3 spells CASTASYNSPLHF. CDR3 in DNA: TGCGCCAGCACAGCTTCCTATAATTCACCCCTCCACTTT.

V is TRBV5-1 and J is TRBJ2-1; unclear D gene. The CDR3 has 14 amino acids. Germline-derived CDR1 and CDR2 are SGHRS and YFSETQ. V was clipped by 4 bases and J by 7 bases, with 15 bases between them. This chain's CDR3 is CASSTGPPLNEQFF. CDR3 bases: TGCGCCAGCAGCACGGGCCCCCCTTTGAATGAGCAGTTCTTC. The full variable domain, rest sourced from reference TRBV5-1 and TRBJ2-1, is KAGVTQTPRYLIKTRGQQVTLSCSPISGHRSVSWYQQTPGQGLQFLFEYFSETQRNKGNFPGRFSGRQFSNSRSEMNVSTLELGDSALYLCASSTGPPLNEQFFGPGTRLTVL.

J is TRBJ1-2 and V is TRBV5-5; 10 bases are shared with TRBD1. CDR1 is SGHKS, CDR2 YYEKEE, per germline (reference sequence). The CDR3 consists of 15 residues. J lost 7 bases, V lost 4 bases, and 10 bases had no gene match. The CDR3 nucleotides are TGTGCCAGCAGCATCGCCGGGGACAGGGGTGTTGGCTACACCTTC. This translates into CASSIAGDRGVGYTF.

The chain couples TRBV6-1 to TRBJ1-5; 10 bases are a match to TRBD1. CDR3 length: 16 residues. With V trimmed by 4 bases and J by 5 bases, 8 bases remained unmatched. The germline V gene has CDR1 MNHNS and CDR2 SASEGT. In nucleotides, the CDR3 is TGTGCCAGCAGTGGATGGGACAGGGGTCGCGATCAGCCCCAGCATTTT. The encoded protein is CASSGWDRGRDQPQHF.

V gene TRBV7-8 combines with J gene TRBJ2-5; TRBD2 might be the D (7 bases). This CDR3 is 15 amino acids long. Per germline, CDR1 SGHVS and CDR2 FQNEAQ. V was trimmed by 4 bases and J by 5 bases, leaving 17 bases between them. The CDR3 loop reads CASSWGGGDGETQYF. In DNA, the CDR3 is TGTGCCAGCAGCTGGGGGGGCGGGGATGGTGAGACCCAGTACTTC.

V is TRBV5-1 and J is TRBJ1-5; 7 bases match TRBD1. The germline gives CDR1 SGHRS, CDR2 YFSETQ. This CDR3 has 13 residues. The V segment lost 4 bases and the J segment 8 bases; nucleotides outside the gene matches: 6. CDR3 DNA: TGCGCCAGCAGCCGACAGGGAGGCGAGCCCCAGCATTTT. Encoded protein: CASSRQGGEPQHF.

The chain recombines TRBV5-1 with TRBJ1-1; no definite D call. Trimming removed 6 bases at V and 5 bases at J, with 14 bases between. The CDR3 runs 13 residues. Per the germline V gene, CDR1 is SGHRS and CDR2 is YFSETQ. The CDR3 coding sequence is TGCGCCAGCACCCCGCACGGGGTTACTGAAGCTTTCTTT. As protein: CASTPHGVTEAFF. Drawing the rest from reference TRBV5-1 and TRBJ1-1, the complete variable domain is KAGVTQTPRYLIKTRGQQVTLSCSPISGHRSVSWYQQTPGQGLQFLFEYFSETQRNKGNFPGRFSGRQFSNSRSEMNVSTLELGDSALYLCASTPHGVTEAFFGQGTRLTVV.